This T cell receptor beta chain appears in the sequencing data of a study of OX40 agonist ivuxolimab in advanced cancers. Study-level information: Ivuxolimab, an antibody that agonizes OX40 (CD134), was administered to the patients. Patients were infused with ivuxolimab every 2 weeks at 0.01 to 10 mg/kg.

This CDR3 is 14 amino acids long. Germline CDR1 reads MNHEY; CDR2 reads SVGAGI. Trimming cost V 2 bases and J 6 bases; bases outside gene matches: 4. No patient had autoimmune disease or received systemic immunosuppression. Using immunoSEQ multiplex PCR, the repertoire was profiled, and TCRdb retains in-frame clones only, with some absent. The profile shows fewer than 85,000 clones, roughly 88% of them singletons. The chain recombines TRBV6-5 with TRBJ2-1, with 7 bases identical to TRBD2. The sequenced sample was CD4+ or CD8+ T cells sorted from blood, obtained in a trial of the OX40 agonist ivuxolimab. This TCR derives from an adult with an advanced solid tumor such as melanoma, head and neck, liver or kidney cancer. The CDR3 region has the DNA TGTGCCAGCAGTTACCCGGGGGGAGTCAATGAGCAGTTCTTC. Amino acid sequence: CASSYPGGVNEQFF.